These 4 T cell receptor beta chains were sequenced from one sample in a study of shared clonotypes between healthy human individuals. Using immunoSEQ multiplex PCR, the repertoire was profiled, and TCRdb retains in-frame clones only, with some absent. The sample has 400,000 to 500,000 clones; over 65% are singletons. Sequencing was performed on PBMCs. The receptor set was obtained from a woman aged 40 to 50 in good health. Some clones in this sample may be carry-over from other donors' samples.

This chain connects TRBV28 to TRBJ1-5; D remains unclear. V was clipped by 7 bases and J by 5 bases, with 12 bases between them. Germline assignment: CDR1 MDHEN and CDR2 SYDVKM. The CDR3 is 13 amino acids. In DNA form, the CDR3 reads TGTGCCAGCAACGAACTTACGGATCAGCCCCAGCATTTT. Its protein is CASNELTDQPQHF. Drawing the rest from reference TRBV28 and TRBJ1-5, the complete variable domain is DVKVTQSSRYLVKRTGEKVFLECVQDMDHENMFWYRQDPGLGLRLIYFSYDVKMKEKGDIPEGYSVSREKKERFSLILESASTNQTSMYLCASNELTDQPQHFGDGTRLSIL.

V usage is TRBV20-1 and J usage is TRBJ1-5, with D maybe TRBD1 (5 bases). There are 11 residues in the CDR3. Germline CDR1 DFQATT, CDR2 SNEGSKA (reference sequence). V gave up 6 bases and J gave up 9 bases, with 12 bases separating them. The DNA for the CDR3 is TGCAGTGCAGGGGCGGGGCGGCCCCAGCATTTT. Translated, it gives CSAGAGRPQHF.

The rearrangement joins TRBV11-2 to TRBJ1-2; D gene ambiguous. The germline V and J ends were trimmed by 2 bases and 8 bases, with 9 bases remaining between them. CDR1 is SGHAT and CDR2 is FQNNGV in the germline V gene. The CDR3 loop spans 12 amino acids. As DNA, the CDR3 is TGTGCCAGCAGCTTAACTGTGGGGGGCTACACCTTC. Protein: CASSLTVGGYTF.

This chain uses TRBV6-6 with TRBJ1-2; no definite D call. V shed 0 bases and J shed 6 bases, with 8 bases lying between them. CDR3 length: 13 amino acids. Germline V CDR1 and CDR2: MNHNY, SVGAGI (reference sequence). The CDR3 region is CASSYSGFNGYTF. The DNA for the CDR3 is TGTGCCAGCAGTTACTCGGGATTTAATGGCTACACCTTC.